This TCR beta chain appears in the sequencing data of a study of CD8 T cells in Susac syndrome. With random hexamers, roughly 0.45 to 1 ug RNA was reverse transcribed. Each CDR3 protein is one row after TCRdb ran MiXCR on the immunoSEQ multiplex PCR reads. The table has about 210,000 distinct CDR3 sequences, 85% to 95% seen once. This clonotype has only one observation. CDR1 and CDR2 from the germline V gene are DFQATT and SNEGSKA (reference sequence). V was clipped by 5 bases and J by 1 base; unmatched bases: 2. This CDR3 region has 13 residues. The chain employs TRBV20-1 and TRBJ1-2; the match to TRBD1 covers 9 bases. Source material: CD4+ T cells from PBMCs. The origin of this receptor is a human donor with Susac syndrome. CDR3 loop: CSARTGDNYGYTF. CDR3 sequence (DNA): TGCAGTGCTCGGACAGGGGATAACTATGGCTACACCTTC.